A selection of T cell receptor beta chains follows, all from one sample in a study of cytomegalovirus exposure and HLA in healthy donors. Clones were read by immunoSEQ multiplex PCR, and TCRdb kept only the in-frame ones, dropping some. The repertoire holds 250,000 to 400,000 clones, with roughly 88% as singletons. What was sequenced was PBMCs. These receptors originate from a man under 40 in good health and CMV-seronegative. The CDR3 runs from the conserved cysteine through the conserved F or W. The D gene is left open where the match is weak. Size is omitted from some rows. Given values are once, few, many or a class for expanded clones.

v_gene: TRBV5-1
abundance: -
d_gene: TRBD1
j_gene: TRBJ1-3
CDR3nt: TGCGCCAGCAGCTTTGGAACAGGGGGACCTGGAAACACCATATATTTT
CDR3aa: CASSFGTGGPGNTIYF

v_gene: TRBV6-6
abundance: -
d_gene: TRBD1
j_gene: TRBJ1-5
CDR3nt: TGTGCCAGCAGTTACTTAAACAGGGGAGTCAATCAGCCCCAGCATTTT
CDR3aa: CASSYLNRGVNQPQHF

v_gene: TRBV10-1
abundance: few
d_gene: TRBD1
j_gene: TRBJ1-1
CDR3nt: TGCGCCAGCAGAGTAAGACAGGGTTCTGAAGCTTTCTTT
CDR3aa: CASRVRQGSEAFF

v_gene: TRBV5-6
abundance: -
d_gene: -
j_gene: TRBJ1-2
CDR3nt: TGTGCCAGCAGCTTGGTTGCAGGGGTTGGTGGCTACACCTTC
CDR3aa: CASSLVAGVGGYTF

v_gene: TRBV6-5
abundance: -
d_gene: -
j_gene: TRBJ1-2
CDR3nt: TGTGCCACACGCCAGGGTTTCTTGGGCTACACCTTC
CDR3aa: CATRQGFLGYTF

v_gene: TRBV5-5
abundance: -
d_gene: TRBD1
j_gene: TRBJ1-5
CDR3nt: TGTGCCAGCAGCAGTCAGGACAGGGTTAGCAATCAGCCCCAGCATTTT
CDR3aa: CASSSQDRVSNQPQHF

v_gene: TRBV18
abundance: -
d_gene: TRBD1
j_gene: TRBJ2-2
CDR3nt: TGTGCCAGCACGGAACAGGGGGCGGTGAACACCGGGGAGCTGTTTTTT
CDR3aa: CASTEQGAVNTGELFF

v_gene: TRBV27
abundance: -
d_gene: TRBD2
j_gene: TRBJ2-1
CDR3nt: TGTGCCAGCACTTTAGGGACTAATAGTGAGCAGTTCTTC
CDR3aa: CASTLGTNSEQFF

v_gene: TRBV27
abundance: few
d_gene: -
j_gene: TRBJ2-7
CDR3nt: TGTGCCAGCAGTTTTATAGGGGGAGACGGCCAAGTAAACTTC
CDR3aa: CASSFIGGDGQVNF

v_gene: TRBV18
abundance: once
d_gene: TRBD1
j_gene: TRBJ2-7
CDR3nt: TGTGCCAGCTCACCACCGGGCAGGGGGCCCAAGCAGTACTTC
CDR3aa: CASSPPGRGPKQYF

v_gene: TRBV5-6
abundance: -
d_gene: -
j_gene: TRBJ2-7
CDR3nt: TGTGCCAGCAGCCCGGGACTGCTTCCCTACGAGCAGTACTTC
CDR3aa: CASSPGLLPYEQYF

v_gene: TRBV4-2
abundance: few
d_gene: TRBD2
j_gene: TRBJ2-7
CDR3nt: TGTGCCAGCAGCCCCCAAGTAGCGGGGGGTGAGCAGTACTTC
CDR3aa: CASSPQVAGGEQYF

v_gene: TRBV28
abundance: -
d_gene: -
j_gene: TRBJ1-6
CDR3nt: TGTGCCAGCAAGAGGACAGCGACAATTTATAATTCACCCCTCCACTTT
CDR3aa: CASKRTATIYNSPLHF

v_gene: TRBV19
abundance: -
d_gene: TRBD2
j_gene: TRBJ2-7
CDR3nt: TGTGCCAGTAGTATCAACCGGGAGGCGCGATACGAGCAGTACTTC
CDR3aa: CASSINREARYEQYF

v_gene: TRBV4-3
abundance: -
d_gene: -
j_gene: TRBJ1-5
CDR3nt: TGCGCCAGCAGCCAAGTTTTCGACAATAGCAATCAGCCCCAGCATTTT
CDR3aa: CASSQVFDNSNQPQHF

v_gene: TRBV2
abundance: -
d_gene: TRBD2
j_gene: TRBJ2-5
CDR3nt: TGTGCCAGCAGCCCCGGACTAGTGACCCAGTACTTC
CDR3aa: CASSPGLVTQYF

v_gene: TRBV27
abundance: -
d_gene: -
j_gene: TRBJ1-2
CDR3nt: TGTGCCAGCAGTTTCAACAGGGAGACTAACTATGGCTACACCTTC
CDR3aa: CASSFNRETNYGYTF

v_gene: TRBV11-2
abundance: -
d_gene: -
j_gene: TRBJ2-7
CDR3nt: TGTGCCAGCAGCTTAGACAGGGATACCTACGAGCAGTACTTC
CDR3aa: CASSLDRDTYEQYF

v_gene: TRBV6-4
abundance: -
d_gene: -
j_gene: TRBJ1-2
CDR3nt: TGTGCCAGCAGTGACGACTCCTTAGATGGCTACACCTTC
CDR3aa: CASSDDSLDGYTF

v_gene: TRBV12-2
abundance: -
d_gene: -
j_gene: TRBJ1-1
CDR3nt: TGTGCAAGTCGCTCCAGGAACCGGTGGACTGAAGCTTTCTTT
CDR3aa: CASRSRNRWTEAFF

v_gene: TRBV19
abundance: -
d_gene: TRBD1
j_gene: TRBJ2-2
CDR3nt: TGTGCCACCACCCTTGGGACAGGGGGGGACACCGGGGAGCTGTTTTTT
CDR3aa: CATTLGTGGDTGELFF

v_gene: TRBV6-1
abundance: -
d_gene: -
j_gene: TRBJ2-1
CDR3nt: TGTGCCAGCAGTGAAACCCCGGGTACTAGTAACTCCTACAATGAGCAGTTCTTC
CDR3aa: CASSETPGTSNSYNEQFF

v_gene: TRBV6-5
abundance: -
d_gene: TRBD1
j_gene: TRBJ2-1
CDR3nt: TGTGCCAGCAGCCGCGACAGGGGAACCTACAATGAGCAGTTCTTC
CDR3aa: CASSRDRGTYNEQFF

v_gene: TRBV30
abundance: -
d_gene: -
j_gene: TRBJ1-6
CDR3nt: TGTGCCTGGCCCCAGCCGGGGGGCCTTCTGAATTCACCCCTCCACTTT
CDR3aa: CAWPQPGGLLNSPLHF

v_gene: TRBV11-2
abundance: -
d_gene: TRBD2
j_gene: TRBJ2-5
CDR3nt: TGTGCCAGCAGTCAAACGGGGGGACACCAAGAGACCCAGTACTTC
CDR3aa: CASSQTGGHQETQYF

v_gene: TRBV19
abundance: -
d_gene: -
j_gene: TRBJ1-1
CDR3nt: TGTGCCAGTAGAGGGGGTTCCACTGAAGCTTTCTTT
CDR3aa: CASRGGSTEAFF

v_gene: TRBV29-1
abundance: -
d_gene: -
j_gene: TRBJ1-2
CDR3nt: TGCAGCGTTGCTTGGTCAGCTAACTATGGCTACACCTTC
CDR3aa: CSVAWSANYGYTF

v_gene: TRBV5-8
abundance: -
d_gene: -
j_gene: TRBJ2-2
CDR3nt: TGTGCCAGCAGCGGACGGACAGAGGGCAAGGCCGGGGAGCTGTTTTTT
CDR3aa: CASSGRTEGKAGELFF

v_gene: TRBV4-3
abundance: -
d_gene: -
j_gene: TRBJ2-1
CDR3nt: TGCGCCAGCAGCCACCGAATCGGTGTGGAGCAGTTCTTC
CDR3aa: CASSHRIGVEQFF

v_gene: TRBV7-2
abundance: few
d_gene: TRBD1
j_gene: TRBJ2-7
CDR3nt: TGTGCCAGCGCCACCGGGACAGGGGACGAGCAGTACTTC
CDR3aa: CASATGTGDEQYF

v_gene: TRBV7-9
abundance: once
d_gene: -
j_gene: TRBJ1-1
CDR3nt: TGTGCCAGCAGCTTTAAGGGGGTGAACACTGAAGCTTTCTTT
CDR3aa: CASSFKGVNTEAFF

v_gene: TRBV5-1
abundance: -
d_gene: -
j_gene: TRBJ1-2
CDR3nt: TGCGCCAGCAGCTTGGCCGAGGGCAGAAACTATGGCTACACCTTC
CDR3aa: CASSLAEGRNYGYTF

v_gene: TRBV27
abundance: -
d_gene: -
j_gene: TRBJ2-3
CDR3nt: TGTGCCAGCAGTCCTCGACAGGTGCCGAGGACAGATACGCAGTATTTT
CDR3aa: CASSPRQVPRTDTQYF

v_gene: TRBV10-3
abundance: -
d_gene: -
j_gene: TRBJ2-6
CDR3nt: TGTGCCATCAGTGAGCCTACAGTATTCTCTCCTGGGGCCAACGTCCTGACTTTC
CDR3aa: CAISEPTVFSPGANVLTF

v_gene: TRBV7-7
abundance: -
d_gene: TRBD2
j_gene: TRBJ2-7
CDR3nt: TGTGCCAGCAGCCCGCTAGCGGGGTCGCCTTACGAGCAGTACTTC
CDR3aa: CASSPLAGSPYEQYF

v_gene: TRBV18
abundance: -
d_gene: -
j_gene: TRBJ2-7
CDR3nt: TGTGCCAGCTCACCGGGACTCCACTCCTACGAGCAGTACTTC
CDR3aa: CASSPGLHSYEQYF

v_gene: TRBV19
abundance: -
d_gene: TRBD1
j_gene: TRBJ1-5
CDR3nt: TGTGCCAGTAGTACACCACGAGGGACAGGGAATCAGCCCCAGCATTTT
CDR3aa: CASSTPRGTGNQPQHF

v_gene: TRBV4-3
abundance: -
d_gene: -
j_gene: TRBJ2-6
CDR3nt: TGCGCCAGCAGCCAAGATGGGGCACCCGGGGCCAACGTCCTGACTTTC
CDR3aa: CASSQDGAPGANVLTF

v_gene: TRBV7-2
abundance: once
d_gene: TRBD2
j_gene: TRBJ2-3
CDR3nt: TGTGCCAGCAGCTTAGCCTCGGGCGGGGGGACAGATACGCAGTATTTT
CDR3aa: CASSLASGGGTDTQYF

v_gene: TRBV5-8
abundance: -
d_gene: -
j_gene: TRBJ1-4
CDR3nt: TGTGCCAGCATCAAACCGGTAACTAATGAAAAACTGTTTTTT
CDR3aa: CASIKPVTNEKLFF

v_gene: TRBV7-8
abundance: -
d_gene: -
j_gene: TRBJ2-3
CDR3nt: TGTGCCAGCAGCCTCGAAACCGCAGGGGTGGCGCAGTATTTT
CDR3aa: CASSLETAGVAQYF

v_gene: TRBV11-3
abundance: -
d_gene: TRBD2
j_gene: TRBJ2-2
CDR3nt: TGTGCCAGCAGCCCGGGACTAGCGGGGGGTAACACCGGGGAGCTGTTTTTT
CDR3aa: CASSPGLAGGNTGELFF

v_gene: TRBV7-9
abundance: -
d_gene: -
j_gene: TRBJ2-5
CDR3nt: TGTGCCAGCAGCTTAGTACAGGCCCAAGAGACCCAGTACTTC
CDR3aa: CASSLVQAQETQYF

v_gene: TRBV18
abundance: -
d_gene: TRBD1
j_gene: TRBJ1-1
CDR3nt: TGTGCCAGCTCACCGACTTCAGGGGGAAGCACTGAAGCTTTCTTT
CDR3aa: CASSPTSGGSTEAFF

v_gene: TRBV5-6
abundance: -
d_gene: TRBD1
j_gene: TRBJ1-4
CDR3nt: TGTGCCAGCAGCTCGGAGGGGGCAGGGAAACTGTTTTTT
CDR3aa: CASSSEGAGKLFF

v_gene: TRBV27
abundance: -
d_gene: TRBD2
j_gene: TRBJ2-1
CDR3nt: TGTGCCAGCACCGGAGAGCGGGGGGGCTCCTACAATGAGCAGTTCTTC
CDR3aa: CASTGERGGSYNEQFF

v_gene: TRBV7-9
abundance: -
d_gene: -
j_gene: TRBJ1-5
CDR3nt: TGTGCCAGCAGCGACGATCAGGGGTATCAGCCCCAGCATTTT
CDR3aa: CASSDDQGYQPQHF

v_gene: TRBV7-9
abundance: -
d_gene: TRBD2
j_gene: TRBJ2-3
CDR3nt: TGTGCCAGCTTTAAGCGGGGGGCCACAGATACGCAGTATTTT
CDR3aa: CASFKRGATDTQYF

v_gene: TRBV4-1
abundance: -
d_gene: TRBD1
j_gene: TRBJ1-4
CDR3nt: TGCGCCAGCAGCCACTCCGGGACAGGGGGCGCTGGCGATGAAAAACTGTTTTTT
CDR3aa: CASSHSGTGGAGDEKLFF